In this sample, the clone carrying this TCR beta chain turned up a few times. Its cognate antigen is unknown. An end of the junction does not agree with germline; a read error may underlie this. The data were taken from a study of T cells in localized non-small cell lung cancer. General study findings and limits: In adjacent lung, a median approximately 60 of the top 100 tumor clones were found. Heterogeneity remains possible, as sequencing covered one tumor region only.

Here immunoSEQ multiplex PCR was the method, and the copy in TCRdb shows in-frame clones only, minus some. Of over 1,400 clones in the sample, about 25% were seen once. The CDR3 sequence is 15 residues long. Looked up from germline, CDR1 is KGHSH and CDR2 is LQKENI. This TCR derives from a man aged 35 to 69 with stage II lung adenocarcinoma. The sequencing here drew on lung tumor tissue, taken before any cancer treatment. The rearrangement links TRBV18 to TRBJ1-5, with 9 bases matching TRBD1. CDR3: CASSPGTGTNRPQHF. The CDR3 region has the DNA TGTGCCAGCTCACCCGGGACAGGGACCAATCGGCCCCAGCATTTT.